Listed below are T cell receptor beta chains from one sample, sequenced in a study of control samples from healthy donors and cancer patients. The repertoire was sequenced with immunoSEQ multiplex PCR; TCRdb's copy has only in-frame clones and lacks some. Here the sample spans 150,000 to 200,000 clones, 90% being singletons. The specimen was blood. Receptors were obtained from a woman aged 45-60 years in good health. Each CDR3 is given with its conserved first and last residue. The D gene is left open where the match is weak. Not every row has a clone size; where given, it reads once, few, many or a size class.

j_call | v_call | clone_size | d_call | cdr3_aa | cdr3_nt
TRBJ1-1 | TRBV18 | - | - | CASSPQGGVGEAFF | TGTGCCAGCTCACCACAGGGGGGAGTCGGTGAAGCTTTCTTT
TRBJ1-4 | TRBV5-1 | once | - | CASSSTATNEKLFF | TGCGCCAGCAGCTCGACCGCAACTAATGAAAAACTGTTTTTT
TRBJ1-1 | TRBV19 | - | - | CASSRDGNTEAFF | TGTGCCAGTAGTCGGGACGGTAACACTGAAGCTTTCTTT
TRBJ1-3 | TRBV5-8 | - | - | CASSLGGTSGNTIYF | TGTGCCAGCAGCTTGGGCGGAACCTCTGGAAACACCATATATTTT
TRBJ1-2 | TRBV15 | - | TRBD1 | CATSSGQVISGYTF | TGTGCCACCAGCAGCGGACAGGTTATTTCTGGCTACACCTTC
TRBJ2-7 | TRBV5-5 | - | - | CASSLGTPGRVRSYEQYF | TGTGCCAGCAGCTTGGGGACCCCGGGACGAGTTCGGTCCTACGAGCAGTACTTC
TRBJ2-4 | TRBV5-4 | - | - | CASSPGGAGWGHIQYF | TGTGCCAGCAGCCCTGGAGGGGCAGGGTGGGGGCACATTCAGTACTTC
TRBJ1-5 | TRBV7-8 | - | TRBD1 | CASSLQGTGVQPQHF | TGTGCCAGCAGCTTACAGGGGACAGGGGTTCAGCCCCAGCATTTT
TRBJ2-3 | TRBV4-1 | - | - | CASSQERGGDTQYF | TGCGCCAGCAGCCAAGAAAGAGGCGGGGATACGCAGTATTTT
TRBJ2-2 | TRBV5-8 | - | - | CASRGLNTGELFF | TGTGCCAGCAGGGGCCTGAACACCGGGGAGCTGTTTTTT
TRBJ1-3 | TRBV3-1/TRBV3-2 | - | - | CASSQVPTGWGGNTIYF | TGTGCCAGCAGCCAAGTACCGACAGGATGGGGTGGAAACACCATATATTTT
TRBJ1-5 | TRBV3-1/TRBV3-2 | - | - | CASSRQPDSNQPQHF | TGTGCCAGCAGCCGACAGCCTGATAGCAATCAGCCCCAGCATTTT
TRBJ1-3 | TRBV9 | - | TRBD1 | CASSVTGAGNTIYF | TGTGCCAGCAGCGTGACAGGGGCCGGAAACACCATATATTTT
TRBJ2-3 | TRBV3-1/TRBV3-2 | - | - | CASSPPSTDTQYF | TGTGCCAGCAGCCCACCTAGCACAGATACGCAGTATTTT
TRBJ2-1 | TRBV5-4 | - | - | CASRPDYISYNEQFF | TGTGCCAGCAGGCCTGACTACATCTCCTACAATGAGCAGTTCTTC
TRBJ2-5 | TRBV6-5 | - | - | CASSSSPTVRETQYF | TGTGCCAGCAGTTCAAGTCCGACAGTGCGAGAGACCCAGTACTTC
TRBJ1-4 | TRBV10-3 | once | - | CAISSRGQNEKLFF | TGTGCCATCAGTTCCAGGGGCCAGAATGAAAAACTGTTTTTT
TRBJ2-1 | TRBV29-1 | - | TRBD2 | CSVDDGGASYNEQFF | TGCAGCGTTGACGACGGGGGGGCTTCCTACAATGAGCAGTTCTTC
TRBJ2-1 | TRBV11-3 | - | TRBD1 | CASSPRTGLNNEQFF | TGTGCCAGCAGCCCAAGGACAGGCCTGAACAATGAGCAGTTCTTC
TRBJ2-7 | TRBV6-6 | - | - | CASSYPGLYEQYF | TGTGCCAGCAGTTACCCTGGGCTGTACGAGCAGTACTTC
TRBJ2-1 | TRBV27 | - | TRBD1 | CASQLTGGSFNEQFF | TGTGCCAGCCAACTAACAGGGGGTAGTTTTAATGAGCAGTTCTTC
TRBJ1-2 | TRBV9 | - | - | CASSGMDLGYGYTF | TGTGCCAGCAGCGGGATGGACTTAGGCTATGGCTACACCTTC
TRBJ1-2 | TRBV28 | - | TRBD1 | CASSPRTGASYGYTF | TGTGCCAGCAGTCCGAGGACAGGGGCAAGCTATGGCTACACCTTC
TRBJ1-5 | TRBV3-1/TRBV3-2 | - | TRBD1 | CASSRSSGTGGNQPQHF | TGTGCCAGCAGCCGTAGCTCCGGGACAGGGGGGAATCAGCCCCAGCATTTT
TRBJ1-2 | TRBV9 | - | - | CASSWGVWGRYTF | TGTGCCAGCAGCTGGGGGGTTTGGGGCCGCTACACCTTC
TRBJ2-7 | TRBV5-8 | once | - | CASRPTARYEQYF | TGTGCCAGCAGACCTACAGCGCGCTACGAGCAGTACTTC
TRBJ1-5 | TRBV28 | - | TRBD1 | CASRDDRAGNQPQHF | TGTGCCAGCAGGGACGACAGGGCCGGCAATCAGCCCCAGCATTTT
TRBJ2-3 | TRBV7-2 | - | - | CASSPSSGQNTQYF | TGTGCCAGCAGCCCCAGTAGCGGACAGAATACGCAGTATTTT
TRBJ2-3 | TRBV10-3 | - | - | CAIGRAGGSVSGTQYF | TGTGCCATCGGGAGGGCAGGGGGCAGTGTGAGTGGTACGCAGTATTTT
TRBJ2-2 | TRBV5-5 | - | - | CASSLAGRGTGELFF | TGTGCCAGCAGCTTGGCGGGGCGGGGCACCGGGGAGCTGTTTTTT
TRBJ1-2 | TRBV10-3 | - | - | CAISESRTTNYGYTF | TGTGCCATCAGTGAGTCGAGGACTACTAACTATGGCTACACCTTC
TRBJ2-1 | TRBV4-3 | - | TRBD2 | CASSNGAGGPLAGEEQFF | TGCGCCAGCAGCAATGGGGCGGGGGGGCCGTTAGCCGGAGAGGAGCAGTTCTTC
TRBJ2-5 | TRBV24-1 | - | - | CATSDSGLGKETQYF | TGTGCCACCAGTGATTCCGGGCTAGGGAAGGAGACCCAGTACTTC
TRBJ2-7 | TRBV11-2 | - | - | CASSSAYEQYF | TGTGCCAGCAGCTCGGCCTACGAGCAGTACTTC
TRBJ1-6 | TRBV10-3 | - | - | CAISESSLSAGNNSPLHF | TGTGCCATCAGTGAATCCTCTTTGTCGGCAGGGAACAATTCACCCCTCCACTTT
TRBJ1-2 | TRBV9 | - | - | CASSSPLGTVYGYTF | TGTGCCAGCAGCTCACCGCTCGGGACGGTCTATGGCTACACCTTC
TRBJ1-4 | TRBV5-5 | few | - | CASSSLGGVGEKLFF | TGTGCCAGCAGCAGCCTCGGGGGTGTGGGTGAAAAACTGTTTTTT
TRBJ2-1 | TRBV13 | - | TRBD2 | CASSSRRAGEAYNEQFF | TGTGCCAGCAGCTCCCGGCGGGCGGGAGAGGCCTACAATGAGCAGTTCTTC
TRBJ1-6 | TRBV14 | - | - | CASSQSGGTYSPLHF | TGTGCCAGCAGCCAATCGGGGGGGACTTATTCACCCCTCCACTTT
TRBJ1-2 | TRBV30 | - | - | CAWRAGINYGYTF | TGTGCCTGGAGGGCAGGGATTAACTATGGCTACACCTTC
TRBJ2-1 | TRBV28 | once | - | CASSTGGRYNEQFF | TGTGCCAGCAGTACCGGAGGGCGCTACAATGAGCAGTTCTTC
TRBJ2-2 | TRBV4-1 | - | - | CASSQGSAALTGELFF | TGCGCCAGCAGCCAAGGCTCCGCGGCTCTGACCGGGGAGCTGTTTTTT
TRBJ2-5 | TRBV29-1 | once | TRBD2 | CSVHGRAWETQYF | TGCAGCGTTCACGGGAGGGCCTGGGAGACCCAGTACTTC
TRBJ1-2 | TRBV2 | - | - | CASSEGGTAYGYTF | TGTGCCAGCAGTGAAGGGGGGACGGCATATGGCTACACCTTC
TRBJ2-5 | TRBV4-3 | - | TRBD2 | CASSQAWREGETQYF | TGCGCCAGCAGCCAAGCCTGGCGGGAGGGGGAGACCCAGTACTTC
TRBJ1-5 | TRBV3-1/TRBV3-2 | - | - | CASTAGISNQPQHF | TGTGCCAGCACCGCAGGGATTAGCAATCAGCCCCAGCATTTT
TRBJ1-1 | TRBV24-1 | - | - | CATSDLRGVEAFF | TGTGCCACCAGTGATTTGCGGGGGGTAGAAGCTTTCTTT
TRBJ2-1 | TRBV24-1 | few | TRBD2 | CATSDWLSDGTSSYNEQFF | TGTGCCACCAGTGATTGGCTCAGCGACGGGACTAGCTCCTACAATGAGCAGTTCTTC
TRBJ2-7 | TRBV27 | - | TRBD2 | CASSLSHLAGLTYEQYF | TGTGCCAGCAGTTTATCCCACCTAGCGGGACTTACCTACGAGCAGTACTTC
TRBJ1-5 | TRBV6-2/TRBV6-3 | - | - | CASSPTRVAQHF | TGTGCCAGCAGCCCTACCAGAGTGGCCCAGCATTTT
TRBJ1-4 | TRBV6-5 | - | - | CASSYTDTNEKLFF | TGTGCCAGCAGTTACACAGACACTAATGAAAAACTGTTTTTT